The 7 T cell receptor beta chains reported below all come from one sample, sequenced in a study of beta chain features in type 1 diabetes. General study points: TCRB CDR3s were moderately but significantly shorter in Type 1 diabetes patients in all four CD4+ subsets.

Expressed TCRB transcripts were sequenced because the isolated RNA had all been reverse transcribed beforehand. Some clones are missing from TCRdb's copy, which holds only in-frame ones; the method was immunoSEQ multiplex PCR. In the table there are more than 250,000 clones, roughly 22% of which are singletons. Their antigen targets remain unknown. Sequencing was performed on naive CD4+ T cells from blood. The receptors originated from a woman aged 40 to 50 with type 1 diabetes.

Of note for this clone: The sample contains more than one DNA sequence encoding this CDR3. The chain joins TRBV7-6 to TRBJ2-5; D is undetermined. The germline CDR1 and CDR2 sequences are SGHVS and FNYEAQ. Trimming pared 6 bases from V and 2 bases from J, leaving 4 bases between. The CDR3 covers 11 residues. The CDR3 DNA reads as TGTGCCAGCAGTCTTCAAGAGACCCAGTACTTC. Amino acid sequence: CASSLQETQYF.

This chain connects TRBV7-9 to TRBJ2-7; 9 bases fit TRBD1. Germline V gene data show CDR1 as SEHNR and CDR2 as FQNEAQ (reference sequence). The CDR3 covers 14 residues. J gave up 1 base and V 5 bases, and 3 bases lay outside the gene matches. CDR3 bases: TGTGCCAGCAGCCCCGGGACAGGGTCCTACGAGCAGTACTTC. It specifies CASSPGTGSYEQYF.

This sequence joins TRBV10-2 and TRBJ2-3; 9 bases are a match to TRBD2. This CDR3 is built from 15 residues. The germline CDR1 and CDR2 sequences are WSHSY and SAAADI. V dropped 2 bases and J dropped 5; count of bases not matched to a gene: 5. The CDR3 DNA reads TGCGCCAGCAGTGAGGGTAGCGGGAGAGAAGATACGCAGTATTTT. Translation gives CASSEGSGREDTQYF.

This chain joins TRBV7-9 and TRBJ1-1; no firm D call. The CDR3 loop spans 14 amino acids. The germline V gene has CDR1 SEHNR and CDR2 FQNEAQ (reference sequence). Trimming cost V 5 bases and J 4 bases, with 14 bases left between them. CDR3 nucleotide sequence: TGTGCCAGCAGCCAGACCGGGATGAGCACTGAAGCTTTCTTT. This gives the protein CASSQTGMSTEAFF.

In this sample, this clone turned up a few times. This chain connects TRBV5-1 to TRBJ2-1; D perhaps matches TRBD2 (5 bases). The germline V gene has CDR1 SGHRS and CDR2 YFSETQ. The CDR3 runs to 13 residues. V shed 4 bases and J shed 2 bases, with 7 bases lying between them. Written as DNA, the CDR3 is TGCGCCAGCAGCCGGGGTACCTACAATGAGCAGTTCTTC. As protein: CASSRGTYNEQFF.

The sample holds a few counts of this clone. The chain links TRBV28 to TRBJ2-4; 8 bases line up with TRBD1. Germline CDR1 MDHEN, CDR2 SYDVKM. V lost 2 bases and J lost 8; bases outside the gene matches: 8. There are 15 residues in the CDR3. The CDR3 here is CASSLSSGGRDIQYF. In DNA form, the CDR3 reads TGTGCCAGCAGTTTAAGTTCAGGGGGCAGGGACATTCAGTACTTC.

J is TRBJ2-5 and V is TRBV4-3; D is unresolved. V shed 0 bases and J shed 3 bases, with 11 bases lying between them. The CDR3 consists of 15 residues. CDR1 and CDR2 from the germline V gene are LGHNA and YSLEER. The chain's CDR3 is CASSQDGFREETQYF. CDR3 bases: TGCGCCAGCAGCCAAGACGGGTTTCGGGAAGAGACCCAGTACTTC.